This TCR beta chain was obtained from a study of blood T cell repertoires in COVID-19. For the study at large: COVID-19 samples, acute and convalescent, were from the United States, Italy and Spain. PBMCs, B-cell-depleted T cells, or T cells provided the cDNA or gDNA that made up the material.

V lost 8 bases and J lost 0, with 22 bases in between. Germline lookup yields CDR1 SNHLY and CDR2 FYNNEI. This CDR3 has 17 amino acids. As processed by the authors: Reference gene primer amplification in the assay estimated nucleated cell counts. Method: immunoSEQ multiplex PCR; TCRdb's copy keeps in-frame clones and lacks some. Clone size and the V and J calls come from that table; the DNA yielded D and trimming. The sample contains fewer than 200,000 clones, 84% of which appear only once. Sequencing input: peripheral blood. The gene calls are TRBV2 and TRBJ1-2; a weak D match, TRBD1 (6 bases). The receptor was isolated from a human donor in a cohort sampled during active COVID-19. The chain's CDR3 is CASRGGGSGIANYGYTF. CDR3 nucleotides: TGTGCCAGCCGAGGGGGAGGTAGCGGGATAGCTAACTATGGCTACACCTTC.